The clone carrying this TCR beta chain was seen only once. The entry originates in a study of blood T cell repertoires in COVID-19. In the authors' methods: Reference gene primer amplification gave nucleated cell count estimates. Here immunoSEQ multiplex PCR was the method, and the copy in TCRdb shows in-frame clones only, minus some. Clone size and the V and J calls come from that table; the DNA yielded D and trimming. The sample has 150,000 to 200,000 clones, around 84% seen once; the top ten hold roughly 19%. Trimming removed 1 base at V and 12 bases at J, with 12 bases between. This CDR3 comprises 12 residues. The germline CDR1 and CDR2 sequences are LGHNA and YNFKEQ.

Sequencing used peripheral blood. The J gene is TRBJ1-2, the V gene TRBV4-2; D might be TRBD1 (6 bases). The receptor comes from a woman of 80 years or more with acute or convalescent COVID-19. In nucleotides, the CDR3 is TGTGCCAGCAGCCAAGCGGGACACCGGAACACCTTC. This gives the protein CASSQAGHRNTF.